The present T cell receptor beta chain was sequenced within a study of cytomegalovirus exposure and HLA in healthy donors. Study details: HLA-typed donors contributed some 87 million unique TCRs, which were held in an early data release. Overall study findings and caveats: In a later analysis, donors in an Asian-associated ancestry cluster reportedly had fewer N-insertions in productive TCRs than the cohort mean. A prior analysis recorded that most TCR beta V segments were productive about 87% or about 30% of the time. Both high specificity and high sensitivity reportedly marked the classifier's diagnosis of cytomegalovirus status.

Concerning this clone: Its matching antigen is unknown.

The CDR3 contains 14 residues. Trimming at V came to 4 bases and at J to 7 bases, leaving 9 bases not matched to a gene. Germline V gives CDR1 SQVTM, CDR2 ANQGSEA. Researchers ran the PCR with 60 Vbeta and 13 Jbeta primers. The data were produced by immunoSEQ multiplex PCR, yet TCRdb's version contains in-frame clones alone and is incomplete. The table records about 140,000 clones, roughly 77% of them present only once. The chain combines TRBV29-1 with TRBJ1-4; 7 positions match TRBD1. The specimen sequenced was PBMCs. The sequence derives from a female donor in good health and CMV-seronegative. DNA for the CDR3: TGCAGCGTTGTGACAGGGAGTCGGGGTGAAAAACTGTTTTTT. It specifies CSVVTGSRGEKLFF.